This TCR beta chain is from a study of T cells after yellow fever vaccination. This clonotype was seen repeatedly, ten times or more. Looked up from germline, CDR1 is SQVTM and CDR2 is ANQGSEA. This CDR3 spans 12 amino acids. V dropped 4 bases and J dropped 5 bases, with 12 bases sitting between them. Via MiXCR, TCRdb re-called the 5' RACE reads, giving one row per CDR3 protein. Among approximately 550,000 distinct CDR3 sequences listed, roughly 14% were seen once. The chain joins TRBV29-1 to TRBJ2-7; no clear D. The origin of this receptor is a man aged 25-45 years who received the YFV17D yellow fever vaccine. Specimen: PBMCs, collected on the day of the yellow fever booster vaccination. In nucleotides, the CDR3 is TGCAGCGTTGTAGGTCGGAACGACGAGCAGTACTTC. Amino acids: CSVVGRNDEQYF.